Sequencing of this T cell receptor beta chain was carried out in a study of shared clonotypes between healthy human individuals. Data came from immunoSEQ multiplex PCR; TCRdb stores just in-frame clones and leaves some out. The sample includes 2 million to 3 million clones, approximately 92% of them seen just once. CDR1 is MGHRA, CDR2 YSYEKL, per germline. With 1 base removed from V and 8 bases from J, the gap between germline ends came to 8 bases. CDR3 length equals 13 residues. Naive CD4+ cells were CD45RA-selected; the remaining cells were memory. The TCR comes from a man between 18 and 35 years old in good health. Sequenced: naive CD4+ T cells sorted from blood. The subset denotes: CD45RA+ positively selected. V is TRBV4-1 and J is TRBJ1-4; D gene unclear. CDR3 sequence reads: CASSQGVLEKLFF. CDR3 nucleotide sequence: TGCGCCAGCAGCCAAGGAGTGCTCGAAAAACTGTTTTTT.